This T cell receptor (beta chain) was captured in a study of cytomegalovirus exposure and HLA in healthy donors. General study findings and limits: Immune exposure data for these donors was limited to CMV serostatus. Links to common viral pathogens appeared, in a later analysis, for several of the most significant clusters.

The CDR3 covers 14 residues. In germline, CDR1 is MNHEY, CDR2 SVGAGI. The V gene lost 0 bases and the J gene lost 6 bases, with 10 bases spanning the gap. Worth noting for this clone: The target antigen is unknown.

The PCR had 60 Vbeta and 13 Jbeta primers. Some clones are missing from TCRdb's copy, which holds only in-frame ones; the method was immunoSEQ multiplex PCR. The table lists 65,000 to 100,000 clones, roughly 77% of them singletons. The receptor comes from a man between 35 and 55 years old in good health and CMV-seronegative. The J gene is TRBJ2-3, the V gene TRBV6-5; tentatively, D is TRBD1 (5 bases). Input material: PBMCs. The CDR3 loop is CASSYSKGADTQYF. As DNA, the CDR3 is TGTGCCAGCAGTTACTCGAAAGGGGCTGATACGCAGTATTTT.